The 14 T cell receptor beta chains in this list originate from one sample, sequenced in a study of blood T cell repertoires in COVID-19. Using immunoSEQ multiplex PCR, the repertoire was profiled, and TCRdb retains in-frame clones only, with some absent. The data hold around 200,000 clones, with 65% to 85% observed a single time. The sample consisted of peripheral blood. All receptors derive from a woman aged 45-59 years with acute or convalescent COVID-19.

The chain has TRBV5-4 and TRBJ1-1; D call uncertain. Trimming pared 4 bases from V and 0 bases from J, leaving 13 bases between. CDR1 is SGHNT and CDR2 is YYREEE in the germline V gene (reference sequence). CDR3 length: 15 residues. The CDR3 region has the DNA TGTGCCAGCAGCCCCGTCGGTGTCCTGAACACTGAAGCTTTCTTT. Its translation: CASSPVGVLNTEAFF.

V gene TRBV28 combines with J gene TRBJ2-5; D is unclear. The germline CDR1 and CDR2 sequences are MDHEN and SYDVKM. The CDR3 is made up of 12 amino acids. V dropped 2 bases and J dropped 3 bases, with 4 bases sitting between them. Here the CDR3 reads CASSLEKETQYF. CDR3 nucleotides: TGTGCCAGCAGTTTAGAGAAAGAGACCCAGTACTTC.

This CDR3 reads CASSSGTGVYNEQFF. The CDR3 region has the DNA TGTGCCAGCAGCTCCGGGACAGGAGTCTACAATGAGCAGTTCTTC. The rearrangement joins TRBV5-6 to TRBJ2-1, with 8 bases aligning to TRBD1. J lost 3 bases, V lost 3 bases, and 5 bases had no gene match. This CDR3 is built from 15 residues. The germline V gene encodes CDR1 SGHDT and CDR2 YYEEEE.

V and J are TRBV27 and TRBJ2-7; TRBD2 is a possible D gene (6 bases). Trimming took off 8 bases at V and 7 bases at J, with 18 bases between the two ends. The CDR3 totals 13 residues. Germline-derived CDR1 and CDR2 are MNHEY and SMNVEV (reference sequence). This CDR3 reads CASHARGIREQYF. In DNA form, the CDR3 reads TGTGCCAGCCACGCACGGGGGATAAGGGAGCAGTACTTC.

In its sample, this clone was seen a few times. This chain uses TRBV5-4 with TRBJ2-2, with TRBD2 identical over 8 bases. CDR3 size: 15 residues. The V segment lost 4 bases and the J segment 6 bases; nucleotides outside the gene matches: 8. Germline V CDR1 and CDR2: SGHNT, YYREEE (reference sequence). The CDR3 bases are TGTGCCAGCAGCCGGAGCGGGAGTCTGTCCGGGGAGCTGTTTTTT. It is translated as CASSRSGSLSGELFF.

CDR3 residues: CASSLPLAGGTRTQYF. DNA for the CDR3: TGTGCCAGCAGCTTGCCATTAGCGGGAGGCACTCGTACGCAGTATTTT. V usage is TRBV7-2 and J usage is TRBJ2-3, with TRBD2 matching over 10 bases. Germline V lookup: CDR1 SGHTA, CDR2 FQGNSA. CDR3 length: 16 amino acids. V was clipped by 3 bases and J by 8 bases; unmatched bases: 11.

The genes are TRBV14 and TRBJ1-3; TRBD1 agrees at 9 bases. The ends lost 6 bases at V and 2 bases at J; junction bases unmatched: 2. CDR3 length: 14 residues. Germline loops: CDR1 SGHDN, CDR2 FVKESK. In DNA form, the CDR3 reads TGTGCCAGCAGGGGGACAGGGCCTGGAAACACCATATATTTT. Translating gives CASRGTGPGNTIYF.

CDR3 loop: CASSPWGDSSTDTQYF. Here the CDR3 DNA reads TGTGCCAGCAGTCCTTGGGGAGATTCTAGCACAGATACGCAGTATTTT. J is TRBJ2-3 and V is TRBV2; maybe TRBD2 (5 bases). Trimming pared 5 bases from V and 0 bases from J, leaving 15 bases between. CDR3 length: 16 amino acids. CDR1 and CDR2 (germline): SNHLY, FYNNEI.

Concerning this clone itself: A junction end diverges from the germline sequence, so it may reflect a read error. V is TRBV6-1 and J is TRBJ2-1; tentative D call: TRBD2 (6 bases). This CDR3 contains 14 residues. Germline-derived CDR1 and CDR2 are MNHNS and SASEGT. In nucleotides, the CDR3 is TGTGCCAGCTGTGAGGGGCTAGCGACAACTCAGCAGTTCTTC. Amino acids: CASCEGLATTQQFF.

The chain combines TRBV4-2 with TRBJ1-1; 7 bases are a match to TRBD1. Germline V lookup: CDR1 LGHNA, CDR2 YNFKEQ. The CDR3 is made up of 18 amino acids. J lost 2 bases, V lost 3 bases, and 15 bases had no gene match. Written as DNA, the CDR3 is TGTGCCAGCAGCCATAGAATCAGGGGGATGAAGTTAAACACTGAAGCTTTCTTT. Its translation: CASSHRIRGMKLNTEAFF.

About this clone: The junction differs from germline at one of its ends, possibly a read error. The rearrangement uses TRBV20-1 and TRBJ1-2, with D hard to call. Germline V gives CDR1 DFQATT, CDR2 SNEGSKA (reference sequence). The CDR3 has 11 residues. CDR3 protein: CSARAGRGYTF. The DNA for the CDR3 is TGCAGTGCCAGAGCAGGCAGAGGCTACACCTTC.

V is TRBV12-3 or TRBV12-4 and J is TRBJ1-2, with a possible D match to TRBD1 (6 bases). The ends were cut back, 6 bases at V and 4 bases at J, with 12 bases in the middle. The CDR3 is 13 amino acids. The CDR3: CASRAGGSYGYTF. For the CDR3, the DNA is TGTGCCAGCAGGGCGGGGGGCAGCTATGGCTACACCTTC.

This chain connects TRBV10-1 to TRBJ2-3; D possibly corresponds to TRBD1 (6 bases). The ends were cut back, 2 bases at V and 5 bases at J, with 14 bases in the middle. CDR1 WNHNN and CDR2 SYGVQD come from the germline V gene (reference sequence). There are 15 residues in the CDR3. The CDR3 here is CASSENKGVRDTQYF. In DNA, the CDR3 is TGCGCCAGCAGTGAGAATAAGGGGGTCAGAGATACGCAGTATTTT.

This clone was seen only once. CDR3 protein: CASTASLGPGGNDYGYTF. In DNA, the CDR3 is TGTGCCAGCACCGCATCTTTGGGACCAGGGGGCAACGACTATGGCTACACCTTC. The chain uses TRBV9 and TRBJ1-2, with TRBD1 identical over 8 bases. The CDR3 has 18 amino acids. The ends lost 6 bases at V and 3 bases at J; junction bases unmatched: 19. Germline V gives CDR1 SGDLS, CDR2 YYNGEE.